These 25 T cell receptor beta chains came from one sample sequenced in a study of T cell changes during pregnancy in multiple sclerosis. The method was immunoSEQ multiplex PCR; TCRdb's version includes in-frame clones alone and lacks a portion of them. The sample has some 20,000 clones, roughly 89% seen once. The input for sequencing was CD8+ T cells from peripheral blood mononuclear cells, taken in the second trimester of pregnancy. All receptors come from a female donor in good health, enrolled as a control in a pregnancy study.

The V gene is TRBV11-2, the J gene TRBJ2-7, with TRBD1 identical over 11 bases. Germline V CDR1 and CDR2: SGHAT, FQNNGV. V lost 2 bases to trimming and J lost 5 bases; unmatched junction nucleotides: 5. The CDR3 length is 15 residues. The CDR3 DNA is TGTGCCAGCAGCTTATTAAGGACAGGGGGCCACGAGCAGTACTTC. It is translated as CASSLLRTGGHEQYF.

V gene TRBV27 combines with J gene TRBJ2-7; D gene uncertain. Trimming cost V 6 bases and J 4 bases, with 19 bases left between them. This CDR3 is 15 amino acids long. The V gene's germline CDR1 is MNHEY and CDR2 SMNVEV (reference sequence). Written as DNA, the CDR3 is TGTGCCAGCAGCCCTCTTGCGCTTTCCATATACGAGCAGTACTTC. Translated, it gives CASSPLALSIYEQYF.

The rearrangement joins TRBV27 to TRBJ1-1, with TRBD1 matching over 7 bases. The ends lost 1 base at V and 5 bases at J; junction bases unmatched: 1. The CDR3 length is 13 residues. CDR1 is MNHEY, CDR2 SMNVEV, per germline (reference sequence). This CDR3 reads CASSLYRGTEAFF. The CDR3 nucleotides read TGTGCCAGCAGTTTATACAGGGGAACTGAAGCTTTCTTT.

V is TRBV6-4 and J is TRBJ2-1, with 9 bases lining up with TRBD2. V lost 0 bases and J lost 8; bases outside the gene matches: 5. This CDR3 is built from 15 residues. CDR1 is MRHNA, CDR2 SNTAGT, per germline. This chain's CDR3 is CASSDSRGGADEQFF. CDR3 nucleotide sequence: TGTGCCAGCAGTGACTCTCGCGGGGGGGCCGATGAGCAGTTCTTC.

This clone has only one observation. The chain combines TRBV19 with TRBJ1-3; 10 bases align to TRBD1. Germline values: CDR1 LNHDA, CDR2 SQIVND (reference sequence). The CDR3 is 16 residues long. Germline trimming cut 3 bases from V and 5 bases from J; bases unmatched to any gene: 7. CDR3 bases: TGTGCCAGTAGTATGGACAGGGGGTTCAGAAGAAACACCATATATTTT. This sequence encodes CASSMDRGFRRNTIYF.

This chain uses TRBV4-2 with TRBJ2-2; 9 bases match TRBD1. Losses at the gene ends were 0 bases for V and 8 bases for J; bases not matched to a gene: 10. In germline, CDR1 is LGHNA, CDR2 YNFKEQ. CDR3 length: 17 residues. The CDR3 sequence: CASSQDRTGATVGELFF. The CDR3 region has the DNA TGTGCCAGCAGCCAAGATCGGACAGGGGCAACTGTGGGGGAGCTGTTTTTT.

V gene TRBV30 combines with J gene TRBJ2-1; TRBD2 aligns across 9 bases. The germline CDR1 and CDR2 sequences are GTSNPN and SVGIG (reference sequence). The V segment lost 3 bases and the J segment 5 bases; nucleotides outside the gene matches: 8. The CDR3 has 15 amino acids. In DNA form, the CDR3 reads TGTGCCTGGAGGGGACTAGCACGGACCCACAATGAGCAGTTCTTC. The encoded protein is CAWRGLARTHNEQFF.

In its sample, this clone was seen once. This sequence joins TRBV18 and TRBJ2-7; 9 bases fit TRBD1. Losses at the gene ends were 0 bases for V and 5 bases for J; bases not matched to a gene: 5. Germline lookup yields CDR1 KGHSH and CDR2 LQKENI. This CDR3 is 15 amino acids long. In DNA, the CDR3 is TGTGCCAGCTCACCACCGACAGGGACAGGGAACGAGCAGTACTTC. Residues: CASSPPTGTGNEQYF.

The chain's CDR3 is CASSLGTGFSYEQYF. DNA for the CDR3: TGTGCCAGCAGCTTAGGGACAGGGTTCTCCTACGAGCAGTACTTC. J is TRBJ2-7 and V is TRBV11-2, with TRBD1 identical over 8 bases. Germline loops: CDR1 SGHAT, CDR2 FQNNGV. This CDR3 has 15 amino acids. V was pared by 1 base and J by 0 bases, with 2 bases of the junction left unmatched.

This sequence joins TRBV4-2 and TRBJ2-5; 7 bases agree with TRBD1. The end of the DNA is better explained by TRBJ2-7, so the J call may be wrong. The length of the CDR3 is 15 residues. Germline V gives CDR1 LGHNA, CDR2 YNFKEQ. CDR3 region: CASSQEGDSAYEQYF. The CDR3 DNA reads TGTGCCAGCAGCCAAGAAGGGGACAGTGCGTACGAGCAGTACTTC.

The V call is TRBV30, the J call TRBJ1-2; 7 nucleotides agree with TRBD1. Trimming cost V 1 base and J 2 bases; bases outside gene matches: 13. The length of the CDR3 is 17 residues. The germline gives CDR1 GTSNPN, CDR2 SVGIG (reference sequence). This chain's CDR3 is CAWSAQKPGQMNYGYTF. In DNA form, the CDR3 reads TGTGCCTGGAGTGCTCAAAAACCGGGACAGATGAACTATGGCTACACCTTC. The full variable domain, in which reference TRBV30 and TRBJ1-2 provide the parts outside the CDR3, is SQTIHQWPATLVQPVGSPLSLECTVEGTSNPNLYWYRQAAGRGLQLLFYSVGIGQISSEVPQNLSASRPQDRQFILSSKKLLLSDSGFYLCAWSAQKPGQMNYGYTFGSGTRLTVV.

The J gene is TRBJ1-3, the V gene TRBV5-6, with 7 bases that match TRBD1. The CDR3 is 16 residues long. The V and J ends lost 2 bases and 0 bases, in that order; junction bases with no gene match: 5. From germline, CDR1 is SGHDT and CDR2 YYEEEE. The CDR3 coding sequence is TGTGCCAGCAGCTTCGGGACAGCGGTCTCTGGAAACACCATATATTTT. This translates into CASSFGTAVSGNTIYF.

This clone was recorded a few times. The chain has TRBV7-8 and TRBJ1-3; 8 positions match TRBD1. The germline CDR1 and CDR2 sequences are SGHVS and FQNEAQ. V lost 2 bases and J lost 0; bases outside the gene matches: 3. The CDR3 runs to 16 residues. DNA for the CDR3: TGTGCCAGCAGCTTAAAGGGACAGGACTCTGGAAACACCATATATTTT. Translated: CASSLKGQDSGNTIYF.

The chain's CDR3 is CASSQDSGRAREQYF. CDR3 DNA sequence: TGCGCCAGCAGCCAAGATAGCGGGAGGGCCCGTGAGCAGTACTTC. The V call is TRBV4-3, the J call TRBJ2-7; 11 bases align to TRBD2. The CDR3 loop spans 15 amino acids. Germline assignment: CDR1 LGHNA and CDR2 YSLEER. Trimming at V came to 0 bases and at J to 7 bases, leaving 5 bases not matched to a gene.

The chain couples TRBV5-8 to TRBJ1-5, with D tentatively TRBD1 (5 bases). The CDR3 spans 16 residues. CDR1 is SGHTS and CDR2 is YDEGEE in the germline V gene. The V gene lost 1 base and the J gene lost 9 bases, with 20 bases spanning the gap. The CDR3 loop reads CASSLSRQGPLWPQHF. CDR3 nucleotides: TGTGCCAGCAGCTTGTCCAGGCAGGGCCCCCTCTGGCCCCAGCATTTT.

V gene TRBV14 combines with J gene TRBJ1-4; a possible D gene is TRBD1 (6 bases). CDR3 length: 17 residues. The V gene's germline CDR1 is SGHDN and CDR2 FVKESK. The V end lost 0 bases, the J end lost 6 bases, and 17 bases lay between the germline ends. CDR3 sequence: CASSQDSMDSEDEKLFF. Written as DNA, the CDR3 is TGTGCCAGCAGCCAAGATTCTATGGACAGCGAGGATGAAAAACTGTTTTTT.

V gene TRBV9 combines with J gene TRBJ1-1; D uncertain. Trimming took 4 bases from V and 1 from J, leaving 11 bases between them. Per germline, CDR1 SGDLS and CDR2 YYNGEE. The CDR3 extends over 14 amino acids. CDR3 sequence: CASSPPGGNTEAFF. Written as DNA, the CDR3 is TGTGCCAGCAGCCCCCCCGGCGGGAACACTGAAGCTTTCTTT. Full variable domain (remainder filled in from reference TRBV9 and TRBJ1-1): DSGVTQTPKHLITATGQRVTLRCSPRSGDLSVYWYQQSLDQGLQFLIQYYNGEERAKGNILERFSAQQFPDLHSELNLSSLELGDSALYFCASSPPGGNTEAFFGQGTRLTVV.

CDR3 loop: CSVERGGSGANVLTF. For the CDR3, the DNA is TGCAGCGTTGAGCGGGGGGGCAGTGGGGCCAACGTCCTGACTTTC. The chain is built from TRBV29-1 and TRBJ2-6; 9 bases match TRBD2. Germline V CDR1 and CDR2: SQVTM, ANQGSEA. The V gene end was trimmed by 3 bases and the J gene end by 3 bases; junction bases not matched to a gene: 3. The CDR3 is 15 residues long.

The chain carries TRBV27 and TRBJ2-2; 9 bases match TRBD1. V gave up 5 bases and J gave up 6 bases; unmatched junction bases: 13. Looked up from germline, CDR1 is MNHEY and CDR2 is SMNVEV (reference sequence). CDR3 length: 17 residues. In DNA form, the CDR3 reads TGTGCCAGCAGTCCCACTCCGGGACAGGGTTTCGCCGGGGAGCTGTTTTTT. It specifies CASSPTPGQGFAGELFF.

V and J are TRBV28 and TRBJ2-7; 10 nucleotides match TRBD1. J lost 4 bases, V lost 3 bases, and 6 bases had no gene match. The CDR3 sequence is 15 residues long. Germline V gene sequence: CDR1 MDHEN, CDR2 SYDVKM. CDR3 bases: TGTGCCAGCAGTTTTCGTGGGACAGGGGAATACGAGCAGTACTTC. It translates to CASSFRGTGEYEQYF.

The chain uses TRBV4-3 and TRBJ2-5; D possibly corresponds to TRBD2 (6 bases). The germline gives CDR1 LGHNA, CDR2 YSLEER. V lost 4 bases and J lost 5, with 8 bases in between. The CDR3 loop spans 12 amino acids. CDR3 in amino acids: CASSPEGETQYF. DNA of the CDR3: TGCGCCAGCAGCCCGGAGGGGGAGACCCAGTACTTC.

This clone was detected only once. This sequence joins TRBV11-2 and TRBJ2-5; 11 bases align to TRBD2. The germline V gene encodes CDR1 SGHAT and CDR2 FQNNGV. This CDR3 is 16 amino acids long. V shed 4 bases and J 3 bases; nucleotides not matched to a gene: 7. The CDR3 loop reads CASSSRFSGGEETQYF. CDR3 nucleotide sequence: TGTGCCAGCAGCTCCCGTTTTAGCGGGGGGGAAGAGACCCAGTACTTC.

The sample holds one count of this clone. The gene calls are TRBV28 and TRBJ2-7; D is possibly TRBD1 (6 bases). Germline values: CDR1 MDHEN, CDR2 SYDVKM. V gave up 5 bases and J gave up 4 bases, with 15 bases separating them. The CDR3 is 14 amino acids. CDR3 in DNA: TGTGCCAGCAGTCCTAGGACAGCTCCTTACGAGCAGTACTTC. Its translation is CASSPRTAPYEQYF. The complete variable domain, with remaining parts taken from reference TRBV28 and TRBJ2-7, reads DVKVTQSSRYLVKRTGEKVFLECVQDMDHENMFWYRQDPGLGLRLIYFSYDVKMKEKGDIPEGYSVSREKKERFSLILESASTNQTSMYLCASSPRTAPYEQYFGPGTRLTVT.

This clone was recorded once. V gene TRBV9 combines with J gene TRBJ2-6; 7 bases agree with TRBD2. CDR1 SGDLS and CDR2 YYNGEE come from the germline V gene. CDR3 length: 14 amino acids. V lost 7 bases and J lost 3; bases outside the gene matches: 4. This chain's CDR3 is CASGGGVGANVLTF. As DNA, the CDR3 is TGTGCCAGCGGGGGGGGAGTTGGGGCCAACGTCCTGACTTTC.

The chain uses TRBV2 and TRBJ2-7; D is perhaps TRBD1 (5 bases). Germline loops: CDR1 SNHLY, CDR2 FYNNEI. CDR3 length: 12 amino acids. Trimming took off 11 bases at V and 5 bases at J, with 16 bases between the two ends. The CDR3 loop is CASGKDYDEQYF. The CDR3 nucleotides read TGTGCCTCAGGGAAGGATTACGACGAGCAGTACTTC.